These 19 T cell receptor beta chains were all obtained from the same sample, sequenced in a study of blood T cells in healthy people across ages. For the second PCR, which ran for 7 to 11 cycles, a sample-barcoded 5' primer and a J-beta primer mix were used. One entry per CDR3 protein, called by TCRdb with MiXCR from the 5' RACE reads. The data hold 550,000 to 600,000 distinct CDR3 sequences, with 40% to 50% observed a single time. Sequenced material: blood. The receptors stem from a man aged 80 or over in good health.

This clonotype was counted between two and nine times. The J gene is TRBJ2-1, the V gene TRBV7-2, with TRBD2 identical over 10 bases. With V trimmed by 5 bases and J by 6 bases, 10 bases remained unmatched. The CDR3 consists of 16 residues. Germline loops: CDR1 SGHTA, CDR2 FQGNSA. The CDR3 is CASSREGASGSNEQFF. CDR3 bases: TGTGCCAGCAGCCGCGAGGGGGCTAGCGGGAGCAATGAGCAGTTCTTC.

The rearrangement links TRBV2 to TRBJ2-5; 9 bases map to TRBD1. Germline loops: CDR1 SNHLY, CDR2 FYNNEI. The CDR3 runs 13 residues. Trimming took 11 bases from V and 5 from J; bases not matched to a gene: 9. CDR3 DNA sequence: TGTGCCTGCATATGGACAGGGGATGAGACCCAGTACTTC. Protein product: CACIWTGDETQYF.

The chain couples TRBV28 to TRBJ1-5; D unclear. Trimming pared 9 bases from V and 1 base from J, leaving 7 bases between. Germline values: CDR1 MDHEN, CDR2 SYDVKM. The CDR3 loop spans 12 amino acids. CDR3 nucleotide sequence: TGTGCCAGTTTACAGAGCAATCAGCCCCAGCATTTT. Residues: CASLQSNQPQHF. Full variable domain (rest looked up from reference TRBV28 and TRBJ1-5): DVKVTQSSRYLVKRTGEKVFLECVQDMDHENMFWYRQDPGLGLRLIYFSYDVKMKEKGDIPEGYSVSREKKERFSLILESASTNQTSMYLCASLQSNQPQHFGDGTRLSIL.

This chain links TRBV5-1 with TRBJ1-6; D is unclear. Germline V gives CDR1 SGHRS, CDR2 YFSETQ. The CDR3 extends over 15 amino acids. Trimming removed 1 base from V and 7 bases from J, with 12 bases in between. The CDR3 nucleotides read TGCGCCAGCAGCTTGTGGCAGCTCGGAAATTCACCCCTCCACTTT. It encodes CASSLWQLGNSPLHF.

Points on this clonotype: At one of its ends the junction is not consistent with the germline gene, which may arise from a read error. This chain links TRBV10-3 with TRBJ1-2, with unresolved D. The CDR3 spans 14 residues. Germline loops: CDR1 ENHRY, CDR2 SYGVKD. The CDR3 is CAVSESREGGGYTF. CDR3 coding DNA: TGTGCCGTCAGTGAGTCGAGGGAGGGAGGTGGCTACACCTTC.

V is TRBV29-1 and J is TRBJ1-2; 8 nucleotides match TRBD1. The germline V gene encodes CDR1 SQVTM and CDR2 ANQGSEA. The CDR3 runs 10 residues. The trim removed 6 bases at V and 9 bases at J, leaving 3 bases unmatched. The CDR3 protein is CSVGDRSYTF. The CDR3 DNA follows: TGCAGCGTCGGGGACAGGAGCTACACCTTC.

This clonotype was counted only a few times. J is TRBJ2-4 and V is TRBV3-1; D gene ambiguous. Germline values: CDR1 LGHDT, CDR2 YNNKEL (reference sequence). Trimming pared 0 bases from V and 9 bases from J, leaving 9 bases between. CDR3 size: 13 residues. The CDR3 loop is CASSQDRVSIQYF. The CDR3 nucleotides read TGTGCCAGCAGCCAAGATCGTGTGAGCATTCAGTACTTC. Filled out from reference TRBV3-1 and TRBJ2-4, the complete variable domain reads DTAVSQTPKYLVTQMGNDKSIKCEQNLGHDTMYWYKQDSKKFLKIMFSYNNKELIINETVPNRFSPKSPDKAHLNLHINSLELGDSAVYFCASSQDRVSIQYFGAGTRLSVL.

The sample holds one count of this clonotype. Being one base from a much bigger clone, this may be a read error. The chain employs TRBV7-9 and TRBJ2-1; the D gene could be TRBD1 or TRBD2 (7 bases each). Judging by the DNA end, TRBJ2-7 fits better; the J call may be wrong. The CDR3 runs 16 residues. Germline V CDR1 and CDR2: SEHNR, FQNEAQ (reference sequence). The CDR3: CASSLGGGGSYNEQYF. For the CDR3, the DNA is TGTGCCAGCAGCTTGGGGGGAGGGGGCTCCTACAATGAGCAGTACTTC.

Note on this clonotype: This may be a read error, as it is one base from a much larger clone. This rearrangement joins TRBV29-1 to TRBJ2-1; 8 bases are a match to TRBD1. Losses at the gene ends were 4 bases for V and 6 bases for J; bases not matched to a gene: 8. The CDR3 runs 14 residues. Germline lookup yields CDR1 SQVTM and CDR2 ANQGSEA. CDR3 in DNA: TGCAGCGTTGGGTTAGGACAGGGAATCAATGAGCAGTTCTTC. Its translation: CSVGLGQGINEQFF.

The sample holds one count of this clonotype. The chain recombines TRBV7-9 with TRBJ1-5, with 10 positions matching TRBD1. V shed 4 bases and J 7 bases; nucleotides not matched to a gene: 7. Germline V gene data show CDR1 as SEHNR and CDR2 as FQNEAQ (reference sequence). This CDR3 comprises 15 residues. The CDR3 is CASSWTGGEVQPQHF. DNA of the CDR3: TGTGCCAGCAGCTGGACAGGGGGGGAAGTACAGCCCCAGCATTTT.

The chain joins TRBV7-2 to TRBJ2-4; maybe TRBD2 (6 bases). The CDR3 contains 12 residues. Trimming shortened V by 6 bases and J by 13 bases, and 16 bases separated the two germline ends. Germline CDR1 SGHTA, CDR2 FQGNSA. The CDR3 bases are TGTGCCAGCAGTCTATTCGGAAGCGGGCAGTACTTC. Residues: CASSLFGSGQYF.

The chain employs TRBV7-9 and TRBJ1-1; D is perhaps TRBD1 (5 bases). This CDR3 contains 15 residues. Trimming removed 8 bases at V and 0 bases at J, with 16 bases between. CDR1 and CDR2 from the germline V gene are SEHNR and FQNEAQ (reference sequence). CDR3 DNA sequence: TGTGCCAGCCTAAAAAGGGGCGGTTTGAACACTGAAGCTTTCTTT. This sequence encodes CASLKRGGLNTEAFF.

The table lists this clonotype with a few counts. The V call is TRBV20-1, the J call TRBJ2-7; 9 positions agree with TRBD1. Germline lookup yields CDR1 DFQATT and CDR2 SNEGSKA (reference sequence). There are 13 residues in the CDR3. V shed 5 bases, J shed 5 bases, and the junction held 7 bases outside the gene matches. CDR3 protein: CSAPPGQGNEQYF. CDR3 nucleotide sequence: TGCAGTGCTCCCCCGGGACAGGGAAACGAGCAGTACTTC.

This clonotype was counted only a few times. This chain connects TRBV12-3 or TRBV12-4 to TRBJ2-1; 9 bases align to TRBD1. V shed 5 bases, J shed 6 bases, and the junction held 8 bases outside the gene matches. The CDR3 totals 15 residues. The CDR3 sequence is CASSTGTGRVNEQFF. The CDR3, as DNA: TGTGCCAGCAGTACCGGGACAGGGCGTGTCAATGAGCAGTTCTTC.

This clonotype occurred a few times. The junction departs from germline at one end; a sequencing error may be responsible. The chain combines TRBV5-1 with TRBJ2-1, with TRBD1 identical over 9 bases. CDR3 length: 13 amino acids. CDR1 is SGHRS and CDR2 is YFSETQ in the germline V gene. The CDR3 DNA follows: TGTGCCAGCTCACCCGGGACAGGGAATGAGCAGTTCTTC. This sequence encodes CASSPGTGNEQFF.

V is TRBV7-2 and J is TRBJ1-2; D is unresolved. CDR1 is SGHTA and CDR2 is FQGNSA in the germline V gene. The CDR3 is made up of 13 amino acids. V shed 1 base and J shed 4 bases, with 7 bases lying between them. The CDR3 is CASSLDKLYGYTF. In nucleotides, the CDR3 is TGTGCCAGCAGCTTAGACAAACTCTATGGCTACACCTTC.

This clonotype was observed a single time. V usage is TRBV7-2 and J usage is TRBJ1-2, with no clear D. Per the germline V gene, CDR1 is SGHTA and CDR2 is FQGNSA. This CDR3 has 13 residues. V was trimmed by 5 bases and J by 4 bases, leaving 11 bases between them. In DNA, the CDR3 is TGTGCCAGCAGCACCTCGTCGGGCTATGGCTACACCTTC. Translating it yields CASSTSSGYGYTF.

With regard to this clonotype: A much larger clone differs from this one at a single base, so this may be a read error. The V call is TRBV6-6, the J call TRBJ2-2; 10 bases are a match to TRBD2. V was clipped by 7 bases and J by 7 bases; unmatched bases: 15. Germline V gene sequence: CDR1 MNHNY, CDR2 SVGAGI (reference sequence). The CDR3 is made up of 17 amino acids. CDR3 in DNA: TGTGCCAGCACCCCCCCTCGAGCGGGAGGGGGCATCGGGGAGCTGTTTTTT. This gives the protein CASTPPRAGGGIGELFF.

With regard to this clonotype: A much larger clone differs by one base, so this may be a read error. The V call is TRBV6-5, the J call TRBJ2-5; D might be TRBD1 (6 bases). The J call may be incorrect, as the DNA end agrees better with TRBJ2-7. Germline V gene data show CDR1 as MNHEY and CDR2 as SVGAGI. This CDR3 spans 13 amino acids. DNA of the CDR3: TGTGCCAGCAGTGACTCCCACAGGGACGAGCAGTACTTC. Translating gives CASSDSHRDEQYF.